The entry that follows covers one TCR beta chain sequence. The data derive from a study of somatic mutations in cytotoxic T cells in rheumatoid arthritis. Only in-frame clones appear in the TCRdb table, and some are missing; sequencing was by immunoSEQ multiplex PCR. The sample consists of about 15,000 clones, about 80% of them appearing once. The V gene's germline CDR1 is WNHNN and CDR2 SYGVQD (reference sequence). With 0 bases clipped from V and 5 bases from J, the junction kept 12 bases outside the gene matches. The CDR3 loop spans 17 amino acids. This sequence originates from an adult with rheumatoid arthritis. The material sequenced was CD8+ T cells sorted from blood. V and J are TRBV10-1 and TRBJ2-5; 7 positions agree with TRBD1. The CDR3 nucleotides read TGCGCCAGCAGTGAGTCGCCTGGGGCTACAGGGGATGAGACCCAGTACTTC. Protein product: CASSESPGATGDETQYF.